The clone carrying this T cell receptor (beta chain) showed up just a few times. The target antigen is unknown. The data were taken from a study of T cells after yellow fever vaccination. This CDR3 region has 13 residues. V gave up 7 bases and J gave up 6 bases; unmatched junction bases: 7. Study findings and constraints: Post-booster samples contained most primary-vaccination clones (just under 98% CD4, approximately 88% CD8). Clonotypes appearing in both CD4 and CD8 compartments existed, and their share was small. The bulk population could contribute abundant contaminating clonotypes to FACS-sorted repertoires.

The study made its TCR cDNA through 5'RACE template switching. That step introduced a universal primer site along with UMIs. One entry per CDR3 protein, called by TCRdb with MiXCR from the 5' RACE reads. The table has 200,000 to 250,000 distinct CDR3 sequences, approximately 3.3% seen once. Here the sequenced sample was CD4+ T cells sorted from PBMCs, taken 10 days after the yellow fever booster vaccination. The J gene is TRBJ1-1, the V gene TRBV12-3 or TRBV12-4; 8 bases are shared with TRBD1. This TCR was recovered from a man between 18 and 29 years old who received the YFV17D yellow fever vaccine. The CDR3 DNA follows: TGTGCCAGCATTCCACAGGGGGACGCTGAAGCTTTCTTT. Translation: CASIPQGDAEAFF.